This T cell receptor beta chain comes out of a study of shared clonotypes between healthy human individuals. Using immunoSEQ multiplex PCR, the repertoire was profiled, and TCRdb retains in-frame clones only, with some absent. The data hold some 1.5 million clones, with around 98% observed a single time. The sample was naive CD4+ T cells sorted from blood. Specified subset: CD45RA+ positively selected. The sequence came from a man aged 25-40 years in good health.

The CDR3 loop is CASSFNGGGYEQYF. CDR3 nucleotides: TGTGCCAGCAGCTTCAACGGAGGGGGCTACGAGCAGTACTTC. This sequence joins TRBV7-2 and TRBJ2-7; possibly TRBD1 or TRBD2 for D (6 bases each). V lost 3 bases and J 3 bases, leaving 12 bases between the germline ends. The CDR3 extends over 14 amino acids. Germline V gives CDR1 SGHTA, CDR2 FQGNSA.